This T cell receptor beta chain stems from a study of beta chain features in type 1 diabetes. Study results and caveats: These data did not resolve whether HLA type affects TCRB rearrangement. TCRB CDR3 length was moderately but significantly reduced in all four CD4+ subsets of Type 1 diabetes patients.

The CDR3 sequence is 11 residues long. Per germline, CDR1 MNHEY and CDR2 SMNVEV (reference sequence). Between the trimmed V and J ends, which lost 4 bases and 4 bases, there was a span of 4 bases. All of the isolated RNA was reverse transcribed, so expressed TCRB transcripts were sequenced. Approximately 3.5 million reads per sample on average were obtained from naive, central memory and regulatory T cell samples. This table comes from immunoSEQ multiplex PCR, and its TCRdb copy is limited to in-frame clones, with some not included. This table holds around 260,000 clones, approximately 25% found once. Purity exceeding 95% was reached by all sorted populations. Regarding this clone: Its cognate antigen is unknown.

The V and J genes are TRBV27 and TRBJ1-1; D call uncertain. This clonotype was obtained from a woman in her 30s with type 1 diabetes. The source material was naive CD4+ T cells from blood. For the CDR3, the DNA is TGTGCCAGCAGTTCCCTCACTGAAGCTTTCTTT. This encodes CASSSLTEAFF.